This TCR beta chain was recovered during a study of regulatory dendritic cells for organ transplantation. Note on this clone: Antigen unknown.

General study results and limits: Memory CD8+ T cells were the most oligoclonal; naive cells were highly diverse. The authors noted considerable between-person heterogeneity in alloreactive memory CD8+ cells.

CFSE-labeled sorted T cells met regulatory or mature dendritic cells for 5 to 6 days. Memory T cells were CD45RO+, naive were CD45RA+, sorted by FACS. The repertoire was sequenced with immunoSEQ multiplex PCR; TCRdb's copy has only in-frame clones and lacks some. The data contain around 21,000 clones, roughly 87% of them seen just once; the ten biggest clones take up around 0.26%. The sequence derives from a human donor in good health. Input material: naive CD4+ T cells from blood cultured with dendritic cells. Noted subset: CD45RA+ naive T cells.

The CDR3 loop is CAWSVIDTQYF. DNA for the CDR3: TGTGCCTGGAGTGTCATCGATACGCAGTATTTT. The chain links TRBV30 to TRBJ2-3, with D hard to call. The CDR3 is made up of 11 amino acids. The germline gives CDR1 GTSNPN, CDR2 SVGIG (reference sequence). Trimming took off 0 bases at V and 6 bases at J, with 4 bases between the two ends.